One and the same sample provided the 23 T cell receptor beta chains below, sequenced in a study of blood T cell repertoires in COVID-19. TCRdb keeps only in-frame clones here, not all; method: immunoSEQ multiplex PCR. The repertoire holds more than 100,000 clones, about four fifths seen once, with roughly 17% in the top ten. What was sequenced was peripheral blood. Receptors originate from a man in his 60s with active or convalescent COVID-19.

The V call is TRBV30, the J call TRBJ1-2; no clear D. The CDR3 covers 12 residues. In germline, CDR1 is GTSNPN, CDR2 SVGIG (reference sequence). V was cut by 5 bases and J by 5 bases, with 12 bases left in between. Here the CDR3 reads CAWVLDGYGYTF. Here the CDR3 DNA reads TGTGCCTGGGTCCTAGACGGGTATGGCTACACCTTC.

This CDR3 is CASSPTRLAGSSGANVLTF. The CDR3 region has the DNA TGTGCCAGCTCACCGACCCGCCTAGCGGGGAGCTCTGGGGCCAACGTCCTGACTTTC. This rearrangement joins TRBV18 to TRBJ2-6; TRBD2 matches 9 bases. The V gene end was trimmed by 3 bases and the J gene end by 0 bases; junction bases not matched to a gene: 9. The CDR3 sequence is 19 residues long. In germline, CDR1 is KGHSH, CDR2 LQKENI.

This chain uses TRBV2 with TRBJ1-5; TRBD1 agrees at 10 bases. Germline-derived CDR1 and CDR2 are SNHLY and FYNNEI. Germline trimming cut 7 bases from V and 7 bases from J; bases unmatched to any gene: 4. The CDR3 contains 13 residues. In DNA, the CDR3 is TGTGCCAGCATGGGACAGGGGAGGCAGCCCCAGCATTTT. Protein sequence: CASMGQGRQPQHF.

The chain combines TRBV19 with TRBJ2-7; 15 bases line up with TRBD2. This CDR3 has 16 amino acids. The V and J ends lost 4 bases and 2 bases, in that order; junction bases with no gene match: 3. Germline V gene lookup returns CDR1 LNHDA and CDR2 SQIVND (reference sequence). CDR3 nucleotides: TGTGCCAGTAGTAAAGGGACTAGCGGGGGGCCCTACGAGCAGTACTTC. It yields the protein CASSKGTSGGPYEQYF.

Only a few counts were recorded for this clone. The chain recombines TRBV28 with TRBJ1-5, with 7 bases fitting TRBD1. This CDR3 has 16 amino acids. V shed 6 bases, J shed 4 bases, and the junction held 12 bases outside the gene matches. Germline V gene data show CDR1 as MDHEN and CDR2 as SYDVKM. CDR3 coding DNA: TGTGCCAGCAGAGCACAGGGGATGGGTTTAAATCAGCCCCAGCATTTT. Translating it yields CASRAQGMGLNQPQHF.

The V gene is TRBV12-3 or TRBV12-4, the J gene TRBJ2-7; 9 bases map to TRBD2. After removal of 6 bases from V and 6 bases from J, the junction contained 3 bases not matched to a gene. This CDR3 region has 12 residues. CDR3 sequence: CASSYSGSEQYF. The CDR3 nucleotides are TGTGCCAGCAGCTATAGCGGGAGCGAGCAGTACTTC.

In its sample, this clone was seen a few times. The chain joins TRBV12-5 to TRBJ2-1, with 10 bases identical to TRBD2. Germline assignment: CDR1 LGHNT and CDR2 FRNRAP. V was pared by 6 bases and J by 9 bases, with 5 bases of the junction left unmatched. The CDR3 has 13 residues. Here the CDR3 reads CASGYTSGTEQFF. Here the CDR3 DNA reads TGTGCTAGTGGATACACTAGCGGGACTGAGCAGTTCTTC.

The chain employs TRBV7-3 and TRBJ2-1; perhaps TRBD1 as D (6 bases). V was shortened by 0 bases and J by 4 bases, with 13 bases between the two germline ends. The CDR3 is 16 residues long. Germline V gives CDR1 SGHTA, CDR2 FQGTGA. The CDR3, as DNA: TGTGCCAGCAGCTTAACGACTCCTCAGGGGTACAATGAGCAGTTCTTC. This encodes CASSLTTPQGYNEQFF.

V usage is TRBV9 and J usage is TRBJ2-7, with a tentative D call TRBD1 (6 bases). Germline CDR1 reads SGDLS; CDR2 reads YYNGEE. This CDR3 contains 13 residues. The V and J ends lost 2 bases and 6 bases respectively, with 12 bases between them. The chain's CDR3 is CASSVQGLGEQYF. CDR3 coding DNA: TGTGCCAGCAGCGTGCAGGGGCTAGGCGAGCAGTACTTC.

The chain is built from TRBV6-1 and TRBJ1-5, with D possibly being TRBD1 (5 bases). Germline V lookup: CDR1 MNHNS, CDR2 SASEGT. CDR3 length: 18 residues. Trimming removed 2 bases from V and 0 bases from J, with 17 bases in between. The CDR3 sequence is CASSETGVGVHSNQPQHF. CDR3 sequence (DNA): TGTGCCAGCAGTGAAACGGGGGTGGGGGTTCATAGCAATCAGCCCCAGCATTTT.

The chain uses TRBV6-1 and TRBJ1-4, with TRBD1 as a possible D gene (6 bases). Trimming pared 4 bases from V and 3 bases from J, leaving 21 bases between. Germline assignment: CDR1 MNHNS and CDR2 SASEGT. The CDR3 runs to 18 residues. For the CDR3, the DNA is TGTGCCAGCAGTGGACTGGACAGCTTCCTTGGGGCTAATGAAAAACTGTTTTTT. It is translated as CASSGLDSFLGANEKLFF.

This clone was found a few times. Written as DNA, the CDR3 is TGTGCCATCAGTGAGGGCCGGGGCTATGGCTACACCTTC. Its translation: CAISEGRGYGYTF. The gene calls are TRBV10-3 and TRBJ1-2, with D uncertain. Between the trimmed V and J ends, which lost 2 bases and 4 bases, there was a span of 8 bases. CDR3 length: 13 amino acids. Germline V gives CDR1 ENHRY, CDR2 SYGVKD.

This chain joins TRBV5-1 and TRBJ2-1, with D possibly TRBD1 on 6 matching bases. V was shortened by 0 bases and J by 3 bases, with 10 bases between the two germline ends. Germline V gene lookup returns CDR1 SGHRS and CDR2 YFSETQ. This CDR3 spans 15 amino acids. In nucleotides, the CDR3 is TGCGCCAGCAGCTTGGCAGGGGTTCTCTACAATGAGCAGTTCTTC. This sequence encodes CASSLAGVLYNEQFF.

The rearrangement uses TRBV9 and TRBJ2-1; TRBD2 is a possible D gene (5 bases). The CDR3 consists of 13 residues. V lost 6 bases and J 8 bases, leaving 15 bases between the germline ends. CDR1 SGDLS and CDR2 YYNGEE come from the germline V gene. Here the CDR3 reads CASTRRPTDEQFF. The CDR3 nucleotides read TGTGCCAGCACCCGGAGGCCCACGGATGAGCAGTTCTTC.

The chain joins TRBV12-3 or TRBV12-4 to TRBJ2-5; 10 nucleotides agree with TRBD2. The CDR3 runs to 12 residues. The ends lost 8 bases at V and 3 bases at J; junction bases unmatched: 0. The CDR3 protein is CASGLAEETQYF. CDR3 in DNA: TGTGCCAGCGGACTAGCGGAAGAGACCCAGTACTTC.

This clone has a handful of counts. The chain uses TRBV5-4 and TRBJ2-6; 10 bases line up with TRBD2. Germline CDR1 and CDR2: SGHNT and YYREEE (reference sequence). V was clipped by 3 bases and J by 2 bases; unmatched bases: 2. The CDR3 is 16 amino acids. The CDR3 sequence: CASSSLAGAGANVLTF. CDR3 bases: TGTGCCAGCAGCTCCCTAGCGGGAGCTGGGGCCAACGTCCTGACTTTC.

The rearrangement uses TRBV29-1 and TRBJ2-7, with TRBD2 matching 9 bases. Germline trimming cut 0 bases from V and 5 bases from J; bases unmatched to any gene: 8. This CDR3 contains 15 residues. The V gene's germline CDR1 is SQVTM and CDR2 ANQGSEA. CDR3 amino acids: CSVEDAAGGPHEQYF. CDR3 DNA sequence: TGCAGCGTTGAAGATGCGGCGGGAGGGCCCCACGAGCAGTACTTC.

The V and J genes are TRBV2 and TRBJ2-7, with 10 positions matching TRBD1. Germline CDR1 reads SNHLY; CDR2 reads FYNNEI. With V trimmed by 0 bases and J by 3 bases, 2 bases remained unmatched. This CDR3 is built from 15 residues. This CDR3 reads CASSEAGQGFYEQYF. The CDR3 region has the DNA TGTGCCAGCAGTGAAGCGGGACAGGGGTTCTACGAGCAGTACTTC.

The table lists this clone with a few counts. V and J are TRBV28 and TRBJ1-5; TRBD1 matches at 10 bases. With 4 bases clipped from V and 2 bases from J, the junction kept 11 bases outside the gene matches. This CDR3 is built from 18 residues. CDR1 and CDR2 from the germline V gene are MDHEN and SYDVKM. CDR3 loop: CASSSLGTGVRGNQPQHF. The CDR3 DNA sequence: TGTGCCAGCAGTTCCCTCGGGACAGGGGTCAGGGGCAATCAGCCCCAGCATTTT.

This rearrangement joins TRBV5-1 to TRBJ1-2, with D perhaps matching TRBD1 (5 bases). CDR3 length: 13 residues. The V and J ends lost 3 bases and 10 bases respectively, with 16 bases between them. The germline V gene has CDR1 SGHRS and CDR2 YFSETQ. The CDR3 nucleotides are TGCGCCAGCAGCTGGGATGGTGGGGGGTACTACACCTTC. It translates to CASSWDGGGYYTF. The whole variable domain, remainder taken from reference TRBV5-1 and TRBJ1-2, is KAGVTQTPRYLIKTRGQQVTLSCSPISGHRSVSWYQQTPGQGLQFLFEYFSETQRNKGNFPGRFSGRQFSNSRSEMNVSTLELGDSALYLCASSWDGGGYYTFGSGTRLTVV.

The chain carries TRBV11-3 and TRBJ1-1; weak D call: TRBD1 (6 bases). The CDR3 has 15 residues. Per the germline V gene, CDR1 is SGHNT and CDR2 is YENEEA. The V end lost 0 bases, the J end lost 5 bases, and 13 bases lay between the germline ends. CDR3 in amino acids: CASSLDGGGETEAFF. CDR3 nucleotides: TGTGCCAGCAGCTTAGATGGAGGGGGGGAAACTGAAGCTTTCTTT.

The genes are TRBV7-8 and TRBJ1-1; a possible D gene is TRBD1 (6 bases). V lost 1 base to trimming and J lost 5 bases, with 8 bases between them. CDR1 and CDR2 (germline): SGHVS, FQNEAQ. The CDR3 contains 13 residues. The CDR3 loop is CASSLDRATEAFF. In DNA form, the CDR3 reads TGTGCCAGCAGCTTAGACAGGGCGACTGAAGCTTTCTTT.

The sample holds one count of this clone. V and J are TRBV9 and TRBJ2-1; 12 nucleotides align to TRBD2. V gave up 3 bases and J gave up 8 bases; unmatched junction bases: 6. Germline loops: CDR1 SGDLS, CDR2 YYNGEE. This CDR3 contains 15 residues. Written as DNA, the CDR3 is TGTGCCAGCAGCGAGGCTAGCGGGAGGGCGCATGAGCAGTTCTTC. It yields the protein CASSEASGRAHEQFF.